This is a list of T cell receptor beta chains from one sample in a study of early stage breast cancer tumors. Clones were read by immunoSEQ multiplex PCR, and TCRdb kept only the in-frame ones, dropping some. The sample has just over 70,000 clones; around 85% are singletons. Material: blood. Receptor source: a person aged 55 to 75 with breast cancer. Each CDR3 is given with its conserved first and last residue. The D gene is left open where the match is weak. Clone size is given for some rows only: seen once, a few or many times, or a class if the clone is expanded.

TRBJ2-3 | . | TRBV18 | TRBD2 | CASSPPSSGGSTDTQYF | TGTGCCAGCTCACCACCGTCTAGCGGGGGCTCCACAGATACGCAGTATTTT
TRBJ1-1 | . | TRBV19 | . | CASSRGQNTEAFF | TGTGCCAGTAGTAGAGGACAGAACACTGAAGCTTTCTTT
TRBJ2-7 | . | TRBV11-3 | TRBD2 | CASSLGPSGSYEQYF | TGTGCCAGCAGCTTAGGTCCTAGCGGGAGCTACGAGCAGTACTTC
TRBJ2-2 | . | TRBV5-1 | TRBD2 | CASTPGLAGVTSTGELFF | TGCGCCAGTACTCCGGGACTAGCGGGAGTTACTAGCACCGGGGAGCTGTTTTTT
TRBJ2-5 | . | TRBV10-3 | TRBD1 | CAISSGQTTETQYF | TGTGCCATCAGTTCGGGACAGACAACTGAGACCCAGTACTTC
TRBJ2-7 | . | TRBV7-2 | . | CASSLVNAEAYEQYF | TGTGCCAGCAGCTTAGTAAACGCGGAGGCCTACGAGCAGTACTTC
TRBJ1-3 | few | TRBV11-2 | . | CASSKQGNTIYF | TGTGCCAGCAGCAAGCAAGGAAACACCATATATTTT
TRBJ2-5 | . | TRBV6-5 | TRBD1 | CASSYLRTGVETQYF | TGTGCCAGCAGTTACTTGCGGACAGGGGTCGAGACCCAGTACTTC
TRBJ1-1 | once | TRBV15 | . | CATSRDMANTEAFF | TGTGCCACCAGCAGAGATATGGCCAACACTGAAGCTTTCTTT
TRBJ2-1 | few | TRBV5-4 | . | CASTGPDRENPAKFF | TGTGCCAGCACCGGCCCTGATAGGGAGAACCCTGCAAAGTTCTTC
TRBJ1-1 | . | TRBV5-5 | . | CASSYLIGQLNTEAFF | TGTGCCAGCAGTTACTTGATTGGACAGTTGAACACTGAAGCTTTCTTT
TRBJ2-1 | . | TRBV7-9 | TRBD1 | CASSLYRGPEQFF | TGTGCCAGCAGCCTATACAGGGGGCCCGAGCAGTTCTTC
TRBJ1-5 | few | TRBV27 | . | CASGQSNQPQHF | TGTGCCAGCGGACAAAGCAATCAGCCCCAGCATTTT
TRBJ2-1 | . | TRBV29-1 | . | CSVEGQLNEQFF | TGCAGCGTTGAGGGTCAGCTTAATGAGCAGTTCTTC